A selection of T cell receptor beta chains follows, all from one sample in a study of T cells in Graves' hyperthyroidism and ophthalmopathy. One entry per CDR3 protein, called by TCRdb with MiXCR from the multiplex PCR reads. This sample has fewer than 650,000 distinct CDR3 sequences; 35% to 50% occur once, and the top ten carry about 45%. The sample consisted of peripheral blood or thyroid tissue (not recorded which). The origin of the receptors is an adult woman with Graves' disease, either hyperthyroidism or ophthalmopathy (not recorded which). CDR3s include the opening cysteine and the closing phenylalanine or tryptophan. D genes are given only for firm matches. Some rows mark clone size as missing; the rest say once, few, many or name a class of expanded clone.

CAIAQEPGETQYF TGTGCCATCGCTCAGGAGCCTGGGGAGACCCAGTACTTC TRBV10-3 many . TRBJ2-5
CASSSRYTGRKNTEAFF TGTGCCAGCAGCTCGCGCTATACGGGACGGAAGAACACTGAAGCTTTCTTT TRBV7-8 few . TRBJ1-1
CATSRRELGTEAFF TGTGCCACCAGCAGAAGGGAGTTGGGCACTGAAGCTTTCTTT TRBV15 . . TRBJ1-1
CATQRENYGYTF TGTGCCACCCAAAGGGAGAACTATGGCTACACCTTC TRBV7-9 . . TRBJ1-2
CASSRLSGTYEQYF TGTGCCAGCAGCCGACTATCCGGGACCTACGAGCAGTACTTC TRBV7-9 . . TRBJ2-7
CASSYYATNQPQHF TGTGCCAGCAGCTACTACGCCACCAATCAGCCCCAGCATTTT TRBV14 . . TRBJ1-5
CSVEGTNTGELFF TGCAGCGTTGAAGGGACGAACACCGGGGAGCTGTTTTTT TRBV29-1 . . TRBJ2-2
CASARRREGPPYEQYF TGTGCCAGCGCCCGGCGGCGGGAGGGCCCCCCCTACGAGCAGTACTTC TRBV7-8 . TRBD2 TRBJ2-7
CASSRSSPHEQYF TGTGCCAGCAGTCGATCATCGCCGCACGAGCAGTACTTC TRBV6-5 . . TRBJ2-7
CASTRDRGTTYEQYF TGTGCCAGCACCAGGGACAGGGGTACTACCTACGAGCAGTACTTC TRBV7-6 once TRBD1 TRBJ2-7
CASSLWAGSNQPQHF TGTGCCAGCAGCTTATGGGCAGGGAGCAATCAGCCCCAGCATTTT TRBV7-2 few . TRBJ1-5
CASSPGRTSYEQYF TGTGCCAGCAGCCCCGGACGGACCTCCTACGAGCAGTACTTC TRBV7-9 many . TRBJ2-7
CASSLGFPEAFF TGTGCCAGCAGTTTAGGGTTTCCTGAAGCTTTCTTT TRBV12-3/TRBV12-4 many . TRBJ1-1
CASSPLLGASGNTIYF TGTGCCAGCAGCCCGCTTTTAGGAGCCTCGGGAAACACCATATATTTT TRBV11-2 many . TRBJ1-3
CASSVGGGGVGEQYF TGTGCCAGCAGCGTAGGCGGCGGGGGGGTAGGAGAGCAGTACTTC TRBV9 many TRBD2 TRBJ2-7
CSARDIQGVIF TGCAGTGCTAGAGATATCCAGGGGGTCATCTTC TRBV20-1 . TRBD1 TRBJ1-2
CATRTARLSYGYTF TGTGCCACCAGGACAGCAAGGTTATCCTATGGCTACACCTTC TRBV19 many . TRBJ1-2
CASSETGASRETQYF TGTGCCAGCAGCGAGACGGGGGCTAGCCGGGAGACCCAGTACTTC TRBV7-2 . . TRBJ2-5
CASMQDTGELFF TGCGCCAGCATGCAAGACACCGGGGAGCTGTTTTTT TRBV5-1 many . TRBJ2-2
CSARRGGSPLHF TGCAGTGCTAGACGAGGGGGTTCACCCCTCCACTTT TRBV20-1 . . TRBJ1-6
CASSTGTGHQPQHF TGTGCCAGCAGCACCGGGACAGGGCATCAGCCCCAGCATTTT TRBV7-2 . TRBD1 TRBJ1-5
CSAMSLAEKLFF TGCAGTGCTATGTCCTTGGCGGAAAAACTGTTTTTT TRBV20-1 . . TRBJ1-4
CATSRVGNQPQHF TGTGCCACCAGCAGAGTCGGCAATCAGCCCCAGCATTTT TRBV15 few . TRBJ1-5